The present T cell receptor (beta chain) was sequenced within a study of shared clonotypes between healthy human individuals. Study results and limitations: Naive CD4 clonotypes overlapped across a handful of donors at roughly 5%.

Germline assignment: CDR1 SGDLS and CDR2 YYNGEE. V lost 0 bases, J lost 5 bases, and 10 bases lay in between. The CDR3 is 14 amino acids. Deep level was the assay's run setting. Clones were read by immunoSEQ multiplex PCR, and TCRdb kept only the in-frame ones, dropping some. The data contain around 2,000,000 clones, over 85% of them seen just once; the ten biggest clones take up 0.13%. With regard to this clone: Its matching antigen is unknown.

Source material: naive CD4+ T cells sorted from blood. Stated subset: CD45RA+ positively selected. The V and J genes are TRBV9 and TRBJ2-3; TRBD2 might be the D (6 bases). The receptor's source is a man between 18 and 29 years old in good health. The CDR3 region has the DNA TGTGCCAGCAGCGTAGGGGGACTGAAAGATACGCAGTATTTT. This encodes CASSVGGLKDTQYF. The full variable domain, its missing parts supplied by reference TRBV9 and TRBJ2-3, is DSGVTQTPKHLITATGQRVTLRCSPRSGDLSVYWYQQSLDQGLQFLIQYYNGEERAKGNILERFSAQQFPDLHSELNLSSLELGDSALYFCASSVGGLKDTQYFGPGTRLTVL.